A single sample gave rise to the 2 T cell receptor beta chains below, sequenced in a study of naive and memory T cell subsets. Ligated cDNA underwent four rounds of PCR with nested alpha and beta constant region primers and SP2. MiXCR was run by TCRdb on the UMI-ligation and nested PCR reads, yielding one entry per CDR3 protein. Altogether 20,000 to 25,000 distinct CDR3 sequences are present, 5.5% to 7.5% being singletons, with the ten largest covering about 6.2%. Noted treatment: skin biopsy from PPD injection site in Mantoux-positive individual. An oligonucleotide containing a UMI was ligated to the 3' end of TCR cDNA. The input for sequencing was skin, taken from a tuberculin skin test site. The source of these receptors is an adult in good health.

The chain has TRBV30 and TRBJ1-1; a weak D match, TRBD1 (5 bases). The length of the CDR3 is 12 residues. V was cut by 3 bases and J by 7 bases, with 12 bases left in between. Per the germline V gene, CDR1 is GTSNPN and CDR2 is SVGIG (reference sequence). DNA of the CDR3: TGTGCCTGGAGAGGGGAGAGTGTTGAAGCTTTCTTT. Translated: CAWRGESVEAFF.

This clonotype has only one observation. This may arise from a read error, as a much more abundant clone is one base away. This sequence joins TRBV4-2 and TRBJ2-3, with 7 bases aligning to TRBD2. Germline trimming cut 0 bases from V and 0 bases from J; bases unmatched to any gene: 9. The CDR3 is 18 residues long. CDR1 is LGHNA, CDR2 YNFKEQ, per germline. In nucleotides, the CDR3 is TGTGCCAGCAGCCAAGAGACGGGAGCAGCGGGGAGCACAGATACGCAGTATTTT. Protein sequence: CASSQETGAAGSTDTQYF.